This paragraph covers one T cell receptor (beta chain) sequence. Its cognate antigen is unknown. These data come from a study of untreated major depressive disorder. Each depressed patient was matched pairwise with a non-depressed control on sex, age, current smoking status and body mass index. Patients had DSM-IV major depressive disorder with a Hamilton Depression score of at least 18. For at least 8 weeks, patients took no psychiatric medication. Each donor gave about 30 ml of EDTA blood. Study-wide findings and caveats: Compared with controls, depressed patients showed more TRBV05-01 (Vbeta 5.1) usage in CD4+ T cells.

Germline V CDR1 and CDR2: LGHNA, YSLEER. The V gene lost 0 bases and the J gene lost 1 base, with 10 bases spanning the gap. CDR3 size: 15 residues. Clones were sequenced by immunoSEQ multiplex PCR, and TCRdb holds only the in-frame ones, with some missing. The repertoire holds approximately 25,000 clones, over 80% seen once, with 0.72% in the top ten. This receptor was identified in a woman between 25 and 40 years old with major depressive disorder. The chain joins TRBV4-3 to TRBJ2-7, with D unresolved. The sample consisted of CD4+ T cells from PBMCs. CDR3 bases: TGCGCCAGCAGCCAAGATCAAGGCTGGTCCTACGAGCAGTACTTC. It codes for CASSQDQGWSYEQYF.